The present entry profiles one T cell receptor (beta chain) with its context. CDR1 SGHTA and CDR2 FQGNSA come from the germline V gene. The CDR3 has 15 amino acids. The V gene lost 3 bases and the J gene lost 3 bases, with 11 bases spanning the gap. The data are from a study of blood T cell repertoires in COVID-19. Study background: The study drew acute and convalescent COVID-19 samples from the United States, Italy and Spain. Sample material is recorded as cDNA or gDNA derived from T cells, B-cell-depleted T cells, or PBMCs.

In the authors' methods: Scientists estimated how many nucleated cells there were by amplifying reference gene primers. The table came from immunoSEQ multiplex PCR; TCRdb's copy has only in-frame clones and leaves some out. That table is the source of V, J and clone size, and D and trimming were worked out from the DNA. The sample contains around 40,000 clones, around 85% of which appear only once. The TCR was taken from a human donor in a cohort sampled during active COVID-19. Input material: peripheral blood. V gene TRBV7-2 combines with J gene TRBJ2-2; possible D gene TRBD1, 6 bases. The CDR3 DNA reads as TGTGCCAGCAGCTTTTTCAGGGGTGACACCGGGGAGCTGTTTTTT. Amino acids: CASSFFRGDTGELFF.